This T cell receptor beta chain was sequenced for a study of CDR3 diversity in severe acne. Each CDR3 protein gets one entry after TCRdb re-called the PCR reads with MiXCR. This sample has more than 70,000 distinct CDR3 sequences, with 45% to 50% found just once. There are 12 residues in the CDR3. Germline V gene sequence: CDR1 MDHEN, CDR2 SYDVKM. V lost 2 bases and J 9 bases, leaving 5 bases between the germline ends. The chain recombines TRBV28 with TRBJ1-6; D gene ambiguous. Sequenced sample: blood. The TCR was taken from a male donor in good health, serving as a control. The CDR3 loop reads CASSLGSSPLHF. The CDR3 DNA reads TGTGCCAGCAGTTTAGGGAGTTCACCCCTCCACTTT.